This TCR beta chain was captured by sequencing in a study of cytomegalovirus exposure and HLA in healthy donors. PCR used 60 Vbeta primers and 13 Jbeta primers. Profiled with immunoSEQ multiplex PCR; TCRdb holds only in-frame clones, not every one. The repertoire consists of around 41,000 clones, with roughly three quarters occurring once and the leading ten covering around 4%. The length of the CDR3 is 16 residues. CDR1 is SNHLY, CDR2 FYNNEI, per germline. Deletions cut 6 bases from V and 0 bases from J, with 14 bases between. The specimen was PBMCs. The chain uses TRBV2 and TRBJ2-2; perhaps TRBD1 as D (6 bases). This TCR derives from a man in his forties in good health and CMV-seronegative. This chain's CDR3 is CASRAGTTTNTGELFF. The CDR3 DNA is TGTGCCAGCAGGGCCGGGACAACAACGAACACCGGGGAGCTGTTTTTT.